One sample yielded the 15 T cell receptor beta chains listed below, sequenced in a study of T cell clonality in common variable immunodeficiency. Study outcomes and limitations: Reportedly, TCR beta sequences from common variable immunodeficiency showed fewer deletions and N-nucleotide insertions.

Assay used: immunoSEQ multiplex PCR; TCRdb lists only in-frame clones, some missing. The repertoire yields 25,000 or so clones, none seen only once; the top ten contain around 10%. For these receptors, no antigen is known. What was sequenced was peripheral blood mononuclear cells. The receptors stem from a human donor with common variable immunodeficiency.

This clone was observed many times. The CDR3 bases that were read are TGCGCCAGCAGCCAGGACAGGCCCAGCACAGATACG. It translates to CASSQDRPSTDT. The entire CDR3 protein reads CASSQDRPSTDTQYF. The chain recombines TRBV10-1 with TRBJ2-3; TRBD1 matches at 7 bases. The CDR3 is cut off 3 residues early in the read; its end comes from the germline J gene. CDR1 and CDR2 (germline): WNHNN, SYGVQD (reference sequence). The CDR3 loop spans 15 amino acids. J was trimmed by 0 bases and V by 6 bases; bases with no gene match: 6.

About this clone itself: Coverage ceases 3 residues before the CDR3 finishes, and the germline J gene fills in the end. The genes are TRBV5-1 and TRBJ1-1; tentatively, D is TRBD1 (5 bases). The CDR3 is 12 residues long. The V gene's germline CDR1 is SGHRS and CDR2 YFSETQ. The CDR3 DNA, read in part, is TGCGCCAGCAGCTCCGAGACAGCGCGG. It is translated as CASSSETAR. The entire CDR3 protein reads CASSSETARAFF.

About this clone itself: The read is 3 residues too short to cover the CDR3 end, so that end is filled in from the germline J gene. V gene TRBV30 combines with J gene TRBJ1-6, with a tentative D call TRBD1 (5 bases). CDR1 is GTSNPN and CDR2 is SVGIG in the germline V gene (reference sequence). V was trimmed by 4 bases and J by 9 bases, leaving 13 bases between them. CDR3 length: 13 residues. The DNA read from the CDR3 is TGTGCCTGGACAGGGCAGGAAGGTTCACCC. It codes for CAWTGQEGSP. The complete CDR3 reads CAWTGQEGSPLHF.

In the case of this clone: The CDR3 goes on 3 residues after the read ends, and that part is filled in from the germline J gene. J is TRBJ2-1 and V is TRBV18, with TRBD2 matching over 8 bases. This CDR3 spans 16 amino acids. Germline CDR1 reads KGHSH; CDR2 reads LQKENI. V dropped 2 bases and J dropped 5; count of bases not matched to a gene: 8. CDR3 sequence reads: CASSPRGRGGHNEQFF. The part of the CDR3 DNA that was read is TGTGCCAGCTCACCAAGAGGACGGGGGGGACACAATGAG.

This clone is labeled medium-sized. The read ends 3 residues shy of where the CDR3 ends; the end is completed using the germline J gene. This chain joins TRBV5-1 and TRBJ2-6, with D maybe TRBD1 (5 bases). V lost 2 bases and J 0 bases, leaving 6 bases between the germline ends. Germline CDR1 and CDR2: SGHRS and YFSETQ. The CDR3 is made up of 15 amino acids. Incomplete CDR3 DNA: TGCGCCAGCAGCTTACAGGCCTCTGGGGCCAACGTC. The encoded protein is CASSLQASGANV. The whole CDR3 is CASSLQASGANVLTF. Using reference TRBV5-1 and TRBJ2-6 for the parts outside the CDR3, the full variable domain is KAGVTQTPRYLIKTRGQQVTLSCSPISGHRSVSWYQQTPGQGLQFLFEYFSETQRNKGNFPGRFSGRQFSNSRSEMNVSTLELGDSALYLCASSLQASGANVLTFGAGSRLTVL.

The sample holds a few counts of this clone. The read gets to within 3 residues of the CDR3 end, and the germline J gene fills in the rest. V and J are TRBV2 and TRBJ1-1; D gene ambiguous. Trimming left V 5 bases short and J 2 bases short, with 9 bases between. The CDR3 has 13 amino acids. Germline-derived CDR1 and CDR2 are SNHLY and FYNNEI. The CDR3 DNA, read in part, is TGTGCCAGCAGTCAGGAGAGTAACACTGAA. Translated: CASSQESNTE. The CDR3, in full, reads CASSQESNTEAFF.

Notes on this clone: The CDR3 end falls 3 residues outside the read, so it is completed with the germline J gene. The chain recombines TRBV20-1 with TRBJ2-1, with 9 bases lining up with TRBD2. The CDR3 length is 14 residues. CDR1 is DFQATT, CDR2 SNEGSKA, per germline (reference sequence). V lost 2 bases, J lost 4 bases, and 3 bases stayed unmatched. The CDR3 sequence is CSARRLAEYNEQFF. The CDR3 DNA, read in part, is TGCAGTGCTAGACGACTAGCGGAATACAATGAG.

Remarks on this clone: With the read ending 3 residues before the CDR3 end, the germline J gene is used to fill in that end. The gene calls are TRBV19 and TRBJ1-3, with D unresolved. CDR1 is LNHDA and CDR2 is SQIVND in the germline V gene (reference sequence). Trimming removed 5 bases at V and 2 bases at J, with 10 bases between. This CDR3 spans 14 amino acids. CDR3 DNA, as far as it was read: TGTGCCAGTAGTGTCCTACCCCCTGGAAACACC. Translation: CASSVLPPGNT. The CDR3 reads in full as CASSVLPPGNTIYF.

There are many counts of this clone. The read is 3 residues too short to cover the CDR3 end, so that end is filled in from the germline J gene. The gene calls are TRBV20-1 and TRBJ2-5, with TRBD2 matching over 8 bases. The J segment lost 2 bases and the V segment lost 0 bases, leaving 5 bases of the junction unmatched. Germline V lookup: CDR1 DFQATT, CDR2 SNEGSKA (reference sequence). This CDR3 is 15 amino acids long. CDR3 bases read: TGCAGTGCTAGAGATCGCGGGGGGTGGCAAGAGACC. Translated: CSARDRGGWQET. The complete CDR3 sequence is CSARDRGGWQETQYF.

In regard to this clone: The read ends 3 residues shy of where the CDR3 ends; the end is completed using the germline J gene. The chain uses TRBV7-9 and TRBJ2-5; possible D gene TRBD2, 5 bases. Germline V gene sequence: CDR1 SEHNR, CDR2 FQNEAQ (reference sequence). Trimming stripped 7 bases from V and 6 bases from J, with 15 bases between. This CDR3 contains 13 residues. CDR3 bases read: TGTGCCAGCATTCCCCGAGGGCAGCAGACC. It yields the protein CASIPRGQQT. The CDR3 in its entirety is CASIPRGQQTQYF.

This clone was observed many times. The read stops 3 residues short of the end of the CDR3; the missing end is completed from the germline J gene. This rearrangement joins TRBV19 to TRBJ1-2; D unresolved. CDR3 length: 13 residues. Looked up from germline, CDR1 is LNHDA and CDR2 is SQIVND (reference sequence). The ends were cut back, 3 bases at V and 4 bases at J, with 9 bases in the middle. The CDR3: CASSIRVPYGYTF. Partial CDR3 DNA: TGTGCCAGTAGTATCCGGGTTCCCTATGGC.

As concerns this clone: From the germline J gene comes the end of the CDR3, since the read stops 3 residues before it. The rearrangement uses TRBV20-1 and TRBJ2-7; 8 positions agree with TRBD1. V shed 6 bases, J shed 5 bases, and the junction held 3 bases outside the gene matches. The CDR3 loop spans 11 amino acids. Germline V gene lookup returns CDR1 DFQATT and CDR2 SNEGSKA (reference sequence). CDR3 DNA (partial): TGCAGTGCCGGGACAGGAGACGAG. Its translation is CSAGTGDE. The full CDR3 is CSAGTGDEQYF.

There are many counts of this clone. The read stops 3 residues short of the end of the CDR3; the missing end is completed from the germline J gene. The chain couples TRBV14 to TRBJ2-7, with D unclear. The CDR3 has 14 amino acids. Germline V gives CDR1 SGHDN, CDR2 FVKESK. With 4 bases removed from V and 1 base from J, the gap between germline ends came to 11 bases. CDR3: CASSRAAKSYEQYF. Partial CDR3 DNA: TGTGCCAGCAGCCGGGCTGCGAAGTCCTACGAG.

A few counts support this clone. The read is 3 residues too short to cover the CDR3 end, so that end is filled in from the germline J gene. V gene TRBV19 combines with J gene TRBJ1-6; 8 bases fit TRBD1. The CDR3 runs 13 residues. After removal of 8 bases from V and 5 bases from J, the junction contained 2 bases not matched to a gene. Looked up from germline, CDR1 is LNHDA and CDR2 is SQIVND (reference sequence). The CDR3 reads CASHRGNNSPLHF. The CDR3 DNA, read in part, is TGTGCCAGTCACAGGGGGAATAATTCACCC.

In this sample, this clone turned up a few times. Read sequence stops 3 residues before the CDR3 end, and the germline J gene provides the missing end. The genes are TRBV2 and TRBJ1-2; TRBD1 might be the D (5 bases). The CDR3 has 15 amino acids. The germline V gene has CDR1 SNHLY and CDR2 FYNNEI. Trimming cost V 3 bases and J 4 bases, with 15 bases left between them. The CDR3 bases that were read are TGTGCCAGCAGTGACAAGACAGCCCTCTCCTATGGC. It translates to CASSDKTALSYG. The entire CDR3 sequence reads CASSDKTALSYGYTF.